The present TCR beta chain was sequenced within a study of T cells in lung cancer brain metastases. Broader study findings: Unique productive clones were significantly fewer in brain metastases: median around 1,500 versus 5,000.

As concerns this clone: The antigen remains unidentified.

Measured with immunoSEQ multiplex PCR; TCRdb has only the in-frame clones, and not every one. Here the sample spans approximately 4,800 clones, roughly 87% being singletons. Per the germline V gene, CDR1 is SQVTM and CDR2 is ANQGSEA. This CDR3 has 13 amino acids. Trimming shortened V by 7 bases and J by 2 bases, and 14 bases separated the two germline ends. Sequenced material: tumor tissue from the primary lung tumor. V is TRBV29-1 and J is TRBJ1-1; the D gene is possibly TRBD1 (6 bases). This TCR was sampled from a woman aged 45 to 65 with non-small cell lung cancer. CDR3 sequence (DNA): TGCAGCGCCGGAGGGGGGGGTAACACTGAAGCTTTCTTT. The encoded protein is CSAGGGGNTEAFF. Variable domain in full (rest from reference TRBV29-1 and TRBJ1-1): SAVISQKPSRDICQRGTSLTIQCQVDSQVTMMFWYRQQPGQSLTLIATANQGSEATYESGFVIDKFPISRPNLTFSTLTVSNMSPEDSSIYLCSAGGGGNTEAFFGQGTRLTVV.